The T cell receptor beta chain under discussion was sequenced for a study of cytomegalovirus exposure and HLA in healthy donors. Study findings and constraints: In a later analysis, the majority of CMV-associated beta chains seemingly showed HLA restriction.

In regard to this clone: As yet, its antigen is unknown.

The PCR was carried out with 60 Vbeta primers and 13 Jbeta primers. Sequencing was performed with immunoSEQ multiplex PCR; in TCRdb, only in-frame clones are kept and a portion is missing. This table holds some 190,000 clones, around 87% found once. CDR1 and CDR2 from the germline V gene are LGHNA and YNFKEQ. This CDR3 comprises 17 residues. The V gene end was trimmed by 6 bases and the J gene end by 0 bases; junction bases not matched to a gene: 10. The sample comprised PBMCs. This chain uses TRBV4-2 with TRBJ2-1; 8 nucleotides match TRBD2. The source of this sequence is a woman aged 18 to 35 in good health and CMV-seronegative. The CDR3 region has the DNA TGTGCCAGCAGTCTCGAAACTAGCGGCCACTCCTACAATGAGCAGTTCTTC. Amino acid sequence: CASSLETSGHSYNEQFF.